This TCR beta chain emerged from a study of blood T cell repertoires in COVID-19. About the study: Samples representing acute and convalescent COVID-19 were sourced from the United States, Italy and Spain. Sample material is recorded as cDNA or gDNA derived from T cells, B-cell-depleted T cells, or PBMCs.

Study processing details: Researchers report that nucleated cell counts were estimated from reference gene primer amplification. TCRdb keeps only in-frame clones here, not all; method: immunoSEQ multiplex PCR. V and J calls and clone size come straight from that table; D and trimming were deduced from the DNA. This sample carries some 250,000 clones, around 80% of them seen once, and the ten largest clones take less than 5%. V was pared by 0 bases and J by 9 bases, with 8 bases of the junction left unmatched. The V gene's germline CDR1 is MNHEY and CDR2 SVGAGI. The CDR3 is made up of 15 amino acids. Sample: peripheral blood. V and J are TRBV6-5 and TRBJ2-1; 7 nucleotides match TRBD1. The receptor was derived from a man between 60 and 75 years old with acute or convalescent COVID-19. The CDR3 sequence: CASSYSQGVDGEQFF. CDR3 nucleotides: TGTGCCAGCAGTTACTCGCAGGGGGTCGACGGTGAGCAGTTCTTC.